This T cell receptor (beta chain) was recovered during a study of T-cell reconstitution after alpha-beta-depleted transplantation in children. As regards this clonotype: What it recognizes is unknown.

The length of the CDR3 is 15 residues. Unmatched junction bases numbered 6, after V lost 3 bases and J lost 2 bases. Per germline, CDR1 DFQATT and CDR2 SNEGSKA (reference sequence). Study-level findings and limits: Several hundred rapidly expanded clones from non-depleted graft cells reportedly supplied alpha-beta T cells about two months post-transplant. The study traced high day-60 TCRbeta diversity in some patients to surviving recipient T cells and thymic progenitors.

As it was prepared, the TCRbeta library received unique molecular identifiers. TCRdb called the PCR reads again in MiXCR, with one record for every CDR3 protein. The table includes 540,000 or so distinct CDR3 sequences, roughly 23% detected once. This material consisted of PBMCs, mostly from graft donor cells, taken 360 days after TCRalphabeta/CD19-depleted stem cell transplant. The source is a boy under three years old who had a stem cell transplant for acute myeloid leukemia, so the T cells may come from the graft donor. This rearrangement joins TRBV20-1 to TRBJ2-3; 9 nucleotides align to TRBD1. CDR3 protein: CSARKDRGITDTQYF. The CDR3 coding sequence is TGCAGTGCTAGGAAGGACAGGGGCATCACAGATACGCAGTATTTT.